These T cell receptor beta chains were read from a single sample in a study of technical replicates of blood from a handful of donors. Produced via immunoSEQ multiplex PCR; TCRdb's table is partial and in-frame only. The data hold some 70,000 clones, with about 97% observed a single time. The sequenced sample consisted of T cells isolated from PBMCs. These receptors all stem from a human donor in good health. Each CDR3 is given with its conserved first and last residue. D genes are given only for firm matches. Clone size is given for some rows only: seen once, a few or many times, or a class if the clone is expanded.

v_gene	abundance	d_gene	j_gene	CDR3aa	CDR3nt
TRBV9	-	-	TRBJ1-1	CASSAGLMAEAFF	TGTGCCAGCAGCGCCGGGTTAATGGCTGAAGCTTTCTTT
TRBV19	-	TRBD1	TRBJ1-1	CASDRGWNTEAFF	TGTGCCAGTGACAGGGGCTGGAACACTGAAGCTTTCTTT
TRBV19	-	-	TRBJ2-7	CASRVADSYEQYF	TGTGCCAGCAGGGTGGCTGACTCCTACGAGCAGTACTTC
TRBV27	-	-	TRBJ2-3	CASTSPTITDTQYF	TGTGCCAGCACCTCTCCAACTATCACAGATACGCAGTATTTT
TRBV4-3	-	TRBD1	TRBJ2-7	CASSHGQGEQYF	TGCGCCAGCAGCCACGGACAGGGCGAGCAGTACTTC
TRBV11-3	-	TRBD2	TRBJ2-7	CASSLVSSGHYEQYF	TGTGCCAGCAGCTTAGTATCTAGCGGACATTACGAGCAGTACTTC
TRBV12-5	-	-	TRBJ1-1	CASGFTEAFF	TGTGCTAGTGGCTTCACTGAAGCTTTCTTT
TRBV9	-	-	TRBJ2-2	CASSVQGWDTGELFF	TGTGCCAGCAGCGTCCAGGGCTGGGACACCGGGGAGCTGTTTTTT
TRBV4-1	-	-	TRBJ2-6	CASSQVSLSGANVLTF	TGCGCCAGCAGCCAAGTCAGTCTCTCTGGGGCCAACGTCCTGACTTTC
TRBV5-8	-	-	TRBJ2-1	CASALQGGGYNEQFF	TGTGCCAGCGCCCTCCAGGGAGGTGGATACAATGAGCAGTTCTTC
TRBV7-2	-	TRBD1	TRBJ1-5	CASSLGTQGASNQPQHF	TGTGCCAGCAGCTTAGGCACTCAGGGGGCAAGCAATCAGCCCCAGCATTTT
TRBV27	-	-	TRBJ2-2	CASSLSSQGPNTGELFF	TGTGCCAGCAGTTTATCTTCACAGGGCCCTAACACCGGGGAGCTGTTTTTT
TRBV28	-	-	TRBJ2-7	CASSLLPLGVPRGSSYEQYF	TGTGCCAGCAGTTTACTACCCCTTGGGGTCCCCCGAGGGTCGTCCTACGAGCAGTACTTC
TRBV7-2	-	TRBD2	TRBJ2-7	CASSSTRGEQYF	TGTGCCAGCAGCTCCACGCGGGGGGAGCAGTACTTC
TRBV27	-	-	TRBJ2-7	CASSYGRVHEQYF	TGTGCCAGCAGCTACGGGAGAGTCCACGAGCAGTACTTC
TRBV11-2	-	TRBD2	TRBJ2-1	CASSPLLAGIDNEQFF	TGTGCCAGCAGCCCCCTGCTAGCGGGTATAGACAATGAGCAGTTCTTC
TRBV4-1	-	TRBD1	TRBJ2-6	CASSLPGQGRAGANVLTF	TGCGCCAGCAGTCTTCCGGGACAGGGCAGGGCAGGGGCCAACGTCCTGACTTTC
TRBV4-2	-	TRBD2	TRBJ2-1	CASNKAGDVYNEQFF	TGTGCCAGCAACAAAGCGGGAGATGTGTACAATGAGCAGTTCTTC
TRBV6-1	-	-	TRBJ2-7	CASSEAAGVYEQYF	TGTGCCAGCAGTGAAGCCGCAGGTGTCTACGAGCAGTACTTC
TRBV27	-	-	TRBJ2-7	CASSPSWGPSSYEQYF	TGTGCCAGCAGTCCTTCCTGGGGGCCGAGCTCCTACGAGCAGTACTTC
TRBV6-5	-	-	TRBJ2-7	CASSYGLAYEQYF	TGTGCCAGCAGTTACGGCCTAGCCTACGAGCAGTACTTC
TRBV11-2	few	-	TRBJ2-7	CASSSQQVVYEQYF	TGTGCCAGCAGCTCACAACAGGTTGTCTACGAGCAGTACTTC
TRBV11-2	-	-	TRBJ2-7	CASSSIRELYEQYF	TGTGCCAGCAGCTCAATACGGGAGCTATACGAGCAGTACTTC
TRBV6-5	-	-	TRBJ2-5	CASSYFRGQETQYF	TGTGCCAGCAGTTACTTCCGGGGTCAAGAGACCCAGTACTTC
TRBV5-1	once	TRBD1	TRBJ1-1	CASSQDRALTRAFF	TGCGCCAGCAGCCAGGACAGGGCCCTGACGCGGGCTTTCTTT
TRBV29-1	-	TRBD1	TRBJ1-2	CSVEDRGTGGSGYTF	TGCAGCGTTGAAGATCGAGGGACAGGGGGCTCTGGCTACACCTTC
TRBV4-1	-	-	TRBJ1-5	CASSQVRGPQHF	TGCGCCAGCAGCCAAGTGCGAGGACCCCAGCATTTT
TRBV4-1	-	TRBD1	TRBJ1-1	CASSSTGGNTEAFF	TGCGCCAGCAGCTCCACAGGGGGGAACACTGAAGCTTTCTTT
TRBV11-2	-	-	TRBJ1-1	CASSFPRQSPEAFF	TGTGCCAGCAGCTTTCCCCGACAGAGTCCTGAAGCTTTCTTT
TRBV6-6	once	-	TRBJ2-7	CASSTSYEQYF	TGTGCCAGCAGTACTAGCTACGAGCAGTACTTC
TRBV11-3	-	-	TRBJ2-5	CASTRGTGETQYF	TGTGCCAGCACTCGGGGTACGGGAGAGACCCAGTACTTC
TRBV7-9	-	-	TRBJ1-4	CASSFGIGRTNEKLFF	TGTGCCAGCAGCTTTGGAATTGGGAGAACTAATGAAAAACTGTTTTTT
TRBV21-1	-	-	TRBJ1-2	CASPNRGHGYTF	TGTGCCAGCCCCAACAGGGGGCATGGCTACACCTTC
TRBV6-5	-	-	TRBJ2-1	CASSYSWQGNNDQFF	TGTGCCAGCAGTTACTCGTGGCAGGGCAACAATGATCAGTTCTTC